A selection of T cell receptor beta chains follows, all from one sample in a study of T cell repertoires in cytomegalovirus infection. Their recognized antigens are unknown. Each CDR3 protein gets one entry after TCRdb re-called the reads with MiXCR. The sample consists of some 43,000 distinct CDR3 sequences, 20% to 25% of them appearing once. The sequencing here drew on CD8+ T cells from cultured PBMCs, taken from culture after CMV antigen stimulation. The origin of the receptors is a human donor in good health (CMV status not recorded). Some clones in this sample may be carry-over from other donors' samples. Each CDR3 is given with its conserved first and last residue. D genes are given only for firm matches. Some rows mark clone size as missing; the rest say once, few, many or name a class of expanded clone.

TRBV7-2	TRBJ2-1	.	.	TGTGCCAGCAGCTTAGCGCCTAGCAGCTCCTACAATGAGCAGTTCTTC	CASSLAPSSSYNEQFF
TRBV7-3	TRBJ2-2	.	.	TGTGCCAGCAGCACCCTGGGAAGGGGGGGCCTTGGAGGGGAGCTGTTTTTT	CASSTLGRGGLGGELFF
TRBV11-2	TRBJ2-1	few	.	TGTGCCAGCAGCTTAGGTACCTATGAGCAGTTCTTC	CASSLGTYEQFF
TRBV7-6	TRBJ2-7	few	.	TGTGCCAGCAGCTTAACGGGACCCTACGAGCAGTACTTC	CASSLTGPYEQYF
TRBV7-9	TRBJ1-1	.	.	TGTGCCAGCAGCTTAACAAACCCTCTCACTGAAGCTTTCTTT	CASSLTNPLTEAFF
TRBV20-1	TRBJ2-3	few	.	TGCAGTGCTAGAGATCAGTTCACAGATACGCAGTATTTT	CSARDQFTDTQYF
TRBV6-6	TRBJ2-1	.	TRBD2	TGTGCCAGCCGTCTGACCGGACTAGCATCAAACAGTTACTCCTACAATGAGCAGTTCTTC	CASRLTGLASNSYSYNEQFF
TRBV2	TRBJ2-2	.	.	TGTGCCAGCAGTGAAGAGAGGTCCCAGCACACCGGGGAGCTGTTTTTT	CASSEERSQHTGELFF
TRBV7-2	TRBJ2-3	.	TRBD2	TGTGCCAGCAGCTTTAGCGGGAGTGGGAGGAGGCAGTATTTT	CASSFSGSGRRQYF
TRBV7-9	TRBJ2-1	.	TRBD2	TGTGCCAGCAGCAAAGCGGGGGGCCCTTACAATGAGCAGTTCTTC	CASSKAGGPYNEQFF
TRBV7-2	TRBJ2-3	many	TRBD2	TGTGCCAGCAGCTTCATACTAGCGGGGGTGGACACAGATACGCAGTATTTT	CASSFILAGVDTDTQYF
TRBV7-2	TRBJ2-5	few	TRBD2	TGTGCCAGCAGCTTAGCCTTTAGCGGGAGACGGTCAGAGACCCAGTACTTC	CASSLAFSGRRSETQYF
TRBV20-1	TRBJ1-3	.	TRBD1	TGCAGTGCCCCAGGGACAGGGGAAGGAAACACCATATATTTT	CSAPGTGEGNTIYF
TRBV4-1	TRBJ1-1	.	TRBD1	TGCGCCAGCAGACCTAGACAGGGGGCCACTGAAGCTTTCTTT	CASRPRQGATEAFF
TRBV12-3/TRBV12-4	TRBJ2-1	.	.	TGTGCCAGCAGTCCAGGACAGTACAATGAGCAGTTCTTC	CASSPGQYNEQFF
TRBV28	TRBJ1-4	many	.	TGTGCCAGTGGGGGGGGCCAGGCAAATGAAAAACTGTTTTTT	CASGGGQANEKLFF
TRBV4-1	TRBJ2-7	.	.	TGCGCCAGCAGCCAAGATGGGGCGGCGACGGACTTC	CASSQDGAATDF
TRBV6-1	TRBJ1-2	.	.	TGTGCCAGCGCGGAGAACTATGGCTACACCTTC	CASAENYGYTF
TRBV9	TRBJ2-3	few	.	TGTGCCAGCAGCGGACAGAAAAGCACAGATACGCAGTATTTT	CASSGQKSTDTQYF
TRBV7-8	TRBJ2-1	few	.	TGTGCCAGCAGCCCCATGAGGAGAGATGAGCAGTTCTTC	CASSPMRRDEQFF
TRBV12-3/TRBV12-4	TRBJ2-7	.	TRBD2	TGTGCCAGATCCGGACTAGCGGGAGGATGGACCTACGAGCAGTACTTC	CARSGLAGGWTYEQYF
TRBV11-2	TRBJ2-3	.	.	TGTGCCAGCGTTGGATCGCCGGGGAGGACAGATACGCAGTATTTT	CASVGSPGRTDTQYF
TRBV12-3/TRBV12-4	TRBJ2-7	.	TRBD1	TGTGCCAGCAGTGGGGACAGGGGGCCCCCCTACGAGCAGTACTTC	CASSGDRGPPYEQYF